A selection of T cell receptor beta chains follows, all from one sample in a study of T cells in Graves' hyperthyroidism and ophthalmopathy. TCRdb ran MiXCR on the multiplex PCR reads and lists one entry per CDR3 protein. The profile shows about 46,000 distinct CDR3 sequences, around 48% of them singletons. What was sequenced was peripheral blood or thyroid tissue (not recorded which). The origin of the receptors is a woman aged 45 to 65 with Graves' hyperthyroidism. Each CDR3 is given with its conserved first and last residue. The order of the fields is clone size, J gene, D gene, V gene, CDR3 DNA, CDR3 protein. The D gene is left open where the match is weak. The size field is filled for only some rows; it gives once, few, many or a size class.

NA	TRBJ1-2	TRBD1	TRBV7-9	TGTGCCAGCAGCGCCGACGACAGGGCGGGAGGCTACACCTTC	CASSADDRAGGYTF
NA	TRBJ2-5	TRBD1	TRBV5-6	TGTGCCAGCAGCTTAGCCGGGACAGGGGGGATTGAGACCCAGTACTTC	CASSLAGTGGIETQYF
many	TRBJ2-7	NA	TRBV4-3	TGCGCCAGCAGCCAAGATCAGGGCAGTTCCTACGAGCAGTACTTC	CASSQDQGSSYEQYF
NA	TRBJ1-2	TRBD1	TRBV15	TGTGCCACCAGCACCGGGACAGGGGATGGCTACACCTTC	CATSTGTGDGYTF
NA	TRBJ1-6	NA	TRBV10-3	TGTGCCATCAGTGCGCAGGGGAGGTCGGACAGCAATAATTCACCCCTCCACTTT	CAISAQGRSDSNNSPLHF
NA	TRBJ1-5	TRBD1	TRBV20-1	TGCAGTGCTATCGACAGGGGTCTCGGGCAGCCCCAGCATTTT	CSAIDRGLGQPQHF
NA	TRBJ2-5	TRBD2	TRBV20-1	TGCAGTGCTAAGGTGACAGTCCAGACTAGCGACCCCCAAGAGACCCAGTACTTC	CSAKVTVQTSDPQETQYF
many	TRBJ1-4	NA	TRBV11-1	TGTGCCAGCAGCCTCGGACCCGCGGGTGAAAAACTGTTTTTT	CASSLGPAGEKLFF
few	TRBJ2-7	NA	TRBV9	TGTGCCAGCAGCGTAGCCGGGGCAGGGGTCTACGAGCAGTACTTC	CASSVAGAGVYEQYF
many	TRBJ2-5	NA	TRBV9	TGTGCCAGCAGCGAGGAGACCCAGTACTTC	CASSEETQYF
NA	TRBJ2-1	TRBD2	TRBV4-1	TGCGCCAGCAGCGGGACTAGCGGGAACAATGAGCAGTTCTTC	CASSGTSGNNEQFF
few	TRBJ1-1	NA	TRBV2	NA	CAGSVGQGTEASF
many	TRBJ2-7	NA	TRBV29-1	TGCAGCGTTGAAGGGGGTGAGTTCTACGAGCAGTACTTC	CSVEGGEFYEQYF
many	TRBJ1-1	NA	TRBV11-3	TGTGCCAGCAGCTCCGGCCGGAACACTGAAGCTTTCTTT	CASSSGRNTEAFF
NA	TRBJ2-7	NA	TRBV10-3	TGTGCCATCAGTGAGTCAGTCGCAGCCCACCATTCCTACGAGCAGTACTTC	CAISESVAAHHSYEQYF
NA	TRBJ2-7	NA	TRBV7-9	TGTGCCAGCAGCCGGTCCTTGGGCGAGCAGTACTTC	CASSRSLGEQYF
many	TRBJ1-1	NA	TRBV2	TGTGCCAGCAGTGTTGAGCGGACTGAAGCTTTCTTT	CASSVERTEAFF
NA	TRBJ2-7	TRBD2	TRBV29-1	TGCAGCGTTGGGCTAGCGGGAGGGGCCGGGGAGCAGTACTTC	CSVGLAGGAGEQYF
many	TRBJ2-5	NA	TRBV5-5	TGTGCCAGCAGTTATACACAGGGCCGCAGGGAGACCCAGTACTTC	CASSYTQGRRETQYF
many	TRBJ2-7	NA	TRBV20-1	TGCAGTGCTAGCGGACAAACGGAATACGAACAGTACTTC	CSASGQTEYEQYF
many	TRBJ1-5	TRBD1	TRBV9	TGTGCCAGCAGCCAGGGGGCTAATGGCAATCAGCCCCAGCATTTT	CASSQGANGNQPQHF
NA	TRBJ1-5	TRBD1	TRBV5-5	TGTGCCAGCAGCTCCCGGGACAGTAACGAGCATTTT	CASSSRDSNEHF
NA	TRBJ2-5	TRBD2	TRBV7-3	TGTGCCAGCAGCTTAGCGGGAGGAGCGAGGTGGGAGACCCAGTACTTC	CASSLAGGARWETQYF
many	TRBJ1-1	NA	TRBV2	TGTGCCAGCAGTGAAAGGATAGGGCTAACTGAAGCTTTCTTT	CASSERIGLTEAFF
NA	TRBJ1-5	NA	TRBV19	TGTGCCAGTAACGGCGCGGGAGGGCAGCCCCAGCATTTT	CASNGAGGQPQHF
NA	TRBJ2-2	NA	TRBV27	TGTGCCAGCAGTCCCTTGCGCGGGGCAGGGTACCTCGGGGAGCTGTTTTTT	CASSPLRGAGYLGELFF
many	TRBJ2-3	NA	TRBV11-2	TGTGCCAGCAGCTTTTCGGGATCTAGCACAGATACGCAGTATTTT	CASSFSGSSTDTQYF
NA	TRBJ2-7	NA	TRBV25-1	TGTGCCAGCAACGAGCAGTACTTC	CASNEQYF
NA	TRBJ1-2	TRBD1	TRBV12-3/TRBV12-4	TGTGCCAGCAGTTCCGGGACAGGGGGCGACTATGGCTACACCTTC	CASSSGTGGDYGYTF
NA	TRBJ2-7	TRBD2	TRBV7-2	TGTGCCAGCAGCCAGACTAGCGGAGGCTCCTACGAGCAGTACTTC	CASSQTSGGSYEQYF
many	TRBJ1-1	TRBD1	TRBV6-4	TGTGCCAGCAGTGACAGGGGGCAAGCTTTCTTT	CASSDRGQAFF
few	TRBJ1-6	NA	TRBV6-1	TGTGCCAGTGCCGGGCGGAATAATTCACCCCTCCACTTT	CASAGRNNSPLHF
NA	TRBJ2-5	TRBD1	TRBV10-3	TGTGCCGGTGGACAGGGTTTCCAAGAGACCCAGTACTTC	CAGGQGFQETQYF
many	TRBJ1-3	NA	TRBV19	TGTGCCAGTAGTATGGGGACTGCTGGAAACACCATATATTTT	CASSMGTAGNTIYF
many	TRBJ1-3	NA	TRBV28	TGTGCCAGCAGTTTATTTAGGGGACGGCGTGGAAACACCATATATTTT	CASSLFRGRRGNTIYF
many	TRBJ1-2	NA	TRBV5-4	TGTGCCAGCAGCTTGGCCGGGCAGGTTAACTATGGCTACACCTTC	CASSLAGQVNYGYTF
many	TRBJ2-5	TRBD1	TRBV29-1	TGCAGCGTTGGGTGGAGCCGGCAGGGGGCCGGGACCCAGTACTTC	CSVGWSRQGAGTQYF
many	TRBJ2-6	NA	TRBV7-2	TGTGCCAGCAGCTGGATCTCTGCCGGGGCCAACGTCCTGACTTTC	CASSWISAGANVLTF
once	TRBJ2-6	TRBD1	TRBV10-3	TGTGCCATCAGTGAGCGCAGTCAAATACAGGGGAACACTGAAGCTTTC	CAISERSQIQGNTEAF
NA	TRBJ2-5	TRBD2	TRBV7-9	TGTGCCAGCAGCGCCCGGGGGGGGGTCCGCGAGACCCAGTACTTC	CASSARGGVRETQYF
NA	TRBJ1-1	TRBD1	TRBV7-2	TGTGCCAGCAGCATGAGCGGGACAGGGGACACTGAAGCTTTCTTT	CASSMSGTGDTEAFF
NA	TRBJ1-2	TRBD1	TRBV19	TGTGCCGGTAGTACTGGGACAGCCTTTGGCTACACCTTC	CAGSTGTAFGYTF
NA	TRBJ1-2	NA	TRBV29-1	TGCAGCGTCCCCCCCGGGACGTCGGCGTCTGGCTACACCTTC	CSVPPGTSASGYTF
medium-sized	TRBJ1-1	NA	TRBV29-1	TGCAGCGTTGAAACGTTCGGAAACACTGAAGCTTTCTTT	CSVETFGNTEAFF
once	TRBJ1-2	NA	TRBV2	TGTGCCAGCCGGGGCCCGGGCGGCTACACCTTC	CASRGPGGYTF
NA	TRBJ1-1	NA	TRBV7-2	NA	CASSFYICSVVRVGTEAFF